Given below is one TCR beta chain in context. This sample is part of a study of blood T cell repertoires in COVID-19. Study information: Acute-phase and convalescent COVID-19 samples originated in the United States, Italy and Spain. PBMCs, B-cell-depleted T cells, or T cells were the source of the cDNA or gDNA that made up the material.

V lost 5 bases, J lost 5 bases, and 8 bases stayed unmatched. Germline lookup yields CDR1 SGHNT and CDR2 YENEEA. CDR3 length: 15 residues. Per the original methods: Using reference gene primer amplification, nucleated cell counts were estimated. Produced via immunoSEQ multiplex PCR; TCRdb's table is partial and in-frame only. The DNA gave D and trimming, while V, J and clone size come from that table. Of over 90,000 clones in the sample, about 85% were seen once. The rearrangement uses TRBV11-3 and TRBJ2-1; 8 positions agree with TRBD2. The TCR sequence derives from a man aged 50 to 60 with active COVID-19. The sequencing sample was made of peripheral blood. The CDR3 loop reads CASSTGTSKNNEQFF. Here the CDR3 DNA reads TGTGCCAGCAGCACTGGGACTAGTAAAAACAATGAGCAGTTCTTC.